The T cell receptor (beta chain) under discussion was sequenced for a study of cytomegalovirus exposure and HLA in healthy donors. Study-wide results and caveats: Presence/absence analyses took donor sequencing depth as roughly uniform. Accurate prediction of most subjects' HLA-A and HLA-B alleles from TCR beta sequences was reported.

Trimming took off 0 bases at V and 3 bases at J, with 9 bases between the two ends. Germline CDR1 reads SGHTA; CDR2 reads FQGNSA. The CDR3 consists of 14 residues. These donors, healthy bone marrow donors, were studied. Worth noting for this clone: The antigen is not known.

PCR employed 60 Vbeta and 13 Jbeta primers. Data came from immunoSEQ multiplex PCR; TCRdb stores just in-frame clones and leaves some out. The table lists some 200,000 clones, 55% to 75% of them singletons. The TCR originated in a man aged 40-55 years in good health and CMV-seropositive. The chain has TRBV7-2 and TRBJ2-7; unclear D gene. What was sequenced was PBMCs. CDR3 amino acids: CASSLAAGRYEQYF. The DNA for the CDR3 is TGTGCCAGCAGCTTAGCGGCAGGTCGCTACGAGCAGTACTTC.